The 10 T cell receptor beta chains presented below share a single source sample, sequenced in a study of immune heterogeneity within non-small cell lung tumors. The TCR beta CDR3 region was amplified by multiplex PCR employing 32 V and 13 J primers. From the multiplex PCR reads, TCRdb called clonotypes with MiXCR, one entry per CDR3 protein. The sample gives under 4,500 distinct CDR3 sequences, roughly a fifth of which show up once; about 8.6% is in the top ten. Genomic DNA extracted from bulk tumor tissue served as template. A total of about 0.55 ug was used per sample. Several spatially distant biopsies were obtained per primary tumor intraoperatively. Those enrolled were patients newly diagnosed with untreated non-small cell lung cancer and undergoing curative surgery. The source material was lung tumor tissue. These receptors all come from a man between 65 and 80 years old with non-small cell lung cancer.

The gene calls are TRBV2 and TRBJ2-2; 8 bases fit TRBD1. This CDR3 is built from 14 residues. The junction had 7 bases not matched to a gene; V was cut back by 10 bases and J by 3 bases. Germline V gene sequence: CDR1 SNHLY, CDR2 FYNNEI. The CDR3 DNA sequence: TGTGCCACCGCGACAGGGGTCGACACCGGGGAGCTGTTTTTT. Its translation: CATATGVDTGELFF. The variable domain in full, with the rest retrieved from reference TRBV2 and TRBJ2-2, is EPEVTQTPSHQVTQMGQEVILRCVPISNHLYFYWYRQILGQKVEFLVSFYNNEISEKSEIFDDQFSVERPDGSNFTLKIRSTKLEDSAMYFCATATGVDTGELFFGEGSRLTVL.

In this sample, this clonotype is medium-sized. This sequence joins TRBV5-5 and TRBJ1-1; 8 bases are a match to TRBD1. V lost 5 bases, J lost 5 bases, and 5 bases stayed unmatched. The CDR3 loop spans 13 amino acids. Germline CDR1 SGHKS, CDR2 YYEKEE (reference sequence). The CDR3 DNA follows: TGTGCCAGCAGACGGACAGGGTATACTGAAGCTTTCTTT. It codes for CASRRTGYTEAFF.

In this sample, this clonotype turned up a few times. This chain links TRBV20-1 with TRBJ1-5; 7 bases line up with TRBD1. V was clipped by 0 bases and J by 7 bases; unmatched bases: 6. This CDR3 comprises 14 residues. CDR1 DFQATT and CDR2 SNEGSKA come from the germline V gene (reference sequence). The CDR3 sequence: CSARDNRGGQPQHF. The CDR3 DNA reads TGCAGTGCTAGAGATAACAGGGGAGGGCAGCCCCAGCATTTT.

This clonotype is categorized as large. The DNA of the CDR3 is TGTGCCAGCAGTACGACTAGCGGGGGGAACGAGCAGTACTTC. Protein product: CASSTTSGGNEQYF. This sequence joins TRBV6-1 and TRBJ2-7, with 13 nucleotides matching TRBD2. The CDR3 loop spans 14 amino acids. Trimming cost V 5 bases and J 5 bases; bases outside gene matches: 3. Per germline, CDR1 MNHNS and CDR2 SASEGT.

Only a few counts were recorded for this clonotype. This chain joins TRBV28 and TRBJ2-1; 11 nucleotides match TRBD2. CDR3 length: 16 residues. CDR1 is MDHEN and CDR2 is SYDVKM in the germline V gene. V lost 4 bases to trimming and J lost 8 bases; unmatched junction nucleotides: 10. The DNA for the CDR3 is TGTGCCAGCAGTTCCATAGCGGGAGGGCCCTCCCATGAGCAGTTCTTC. Residues: CASSSIAGGPSHEQFF.

In its sample, this clonotype is medium-sized. The rearrangement links TRBV6-1 to TRBJ2-1, with 13 bases lining up with TRBD2. V gave up 2 bases and J gave up 9 bases; unmatched junction bases: 7. CDR1 and CDR2 from the germline V gene are MNHNS and SASEGT. The CDR3 runs to 16 residues. The CDR3: CASSELRLAGGSEQFF. In DNA form, the CDR3 reads TGTGCCAGCAGTGAACTCCGACTAGCGGGAGGCTCTGAGCAGTTCTTC.

The rearrangement joins TRBV25-1 to TRBJ1-4; a weak D match, TRBD1 (6 bases). The CDR3 has 14 residues. The germline CDR1 and CDR2 sequences are MGHDK and SYGVNS. Trimming removed 3 bases at V and 6 bases at J, with 11 bases between. The CDR3 sequence: CASSDLEGDEKLFF. CDR3 sequence (DNA): TGTGCCAGCAGTGATTTAGAGGGGGATGAAAAACTGTTTTTT. The whole variable domain, remainder taken from reference TRBV25-1 and TRBJ1-4, is EADIYQTPRYLVIGTGKKITLECSQTMGHDKMYWYQQDPGMELHLIHYSYGVNSTEKGDLSSESTVSRIRTEHFPLTLESARPSHTSQYLCASSDLEGDEKLFFGSGTQLSVL.

This clonotype was recorded a few times. The CDR3 loop is CASSLVPYEQYF. The CDR3 DNA reads as TGTGCCAGCAGCTTAGTACCCTACGAGCAGTACTTC. This rearrangement joins TRBV7-9 to TRBJ2-7; D gene uncertain. CDR1 and CDR2 (germline): SEHNR, FQNEAQ (reference sequence). V was pared by 1 base and J by 2 bases, with 3 bases between. The CDR3 runs 12 residues. Full variable domain (outside the CDR3, taken from reference TRBV7-9 and TRBJ2-7): DTGVSQNPRHKITKRGQNVTFRCDPISEHNRLYWYRQTLGQGPEFLTYFQNEAQLEKSRLLSDRFSAERPKGSFSTLEIQRTEQGDSAMYLCASSLVPYEQYFGPGTRLTVT.

Concerning this clonotype itself: A much larger clone is a single base away; this may be a read error. J is TRBJ1-1 and V is TRBV27, with TRBD1 matching 7 bases. CDR1 is MNHEY, CDR2 SMNVEV, per germline (reference sequence). With 4 bases clipped from V and 6 bases from J, the junction kept 11 bases outside the gene matches. The CDR3 length is 15 residues. The CDR3 protein is CASSSLKGGSAEAFF. In nucleotides, the CDR3 is TGTGCCAGCAGTTCCCTAAAAGGGGGCAGCGCTGAAGCTTTCTTT.

Judged by abundance, this clonotype is medium-sized (0.01 to 0.1%). DNA for the CDR3: TGTGCCAGCAGCCTAGCTAGCGGGGGGCTTTACGAGCAGTACTTC. As protein: CASSLASGGLYEQYF. The genes are TRBV11-2 and TRBJ2-7; 11 nucleotides agree with TRBD2. The CDR3 is made up of 15 amino acids. Trimming cost V 5 bases and J 4 bases; bases outside gene matches: 7. The germline CDR1 and CDR2 sequences are SGHAT and FQNNGV.